The entry below describes one TCR beta chain. The germline CDR1 and CDR2 sequences are SEHNR and FQNEAQ (reference sequence). Trimming took 5 bases from V and 4 from J, leaving 18 bases between them. This CDR3 is built from 16 residues. The data were taken from a study of blood T cell repertoires in COVID-19. Participants came from about two dozen US areas, aged roughly 18 to 95 years. Method: immunoSEQ multiplex PCR; TCRdb's copy keeps in-frame clones and lacks some. The sample holds 250,000 to 350,000 clones, about 89% seen once. The clonotype comes from a woman under 40 who had recovered from COVID-19. The chain combines TRBV7-9 with TRBJ1-3; tentatively, D is TRBD1 (5 bases). The material sequenced was PBMCs or T cells enriched from blood (not recorded which). The CDR3 here is CASSRYSGWSGNTIYF. The CDR3 DNA is TGTGCCAGCAGCCGATATTCAGGGTGGTCGGGAAACACCATATATTTT.